The present T cell receptor (beta chain) was sequenced within a study of blood T cell repertoires in COVID-19. Looking at the study overall: Nucleic acid was either cDNA or gDNA, and it came from T cells, B-cell-depleted T cells, or PBMCs.

TCRdb's table, derived via immunoSEQ multiplex PCR, lists solely in-frame clones and lacks some. This table holds fewer than 150,000 clones, more than 70% found once. The sample was peripheral blood. The source is a middle-aged man with active or convalescent COVID-19.

The chain's CDR3 is CASSPGGSTDTQYF. In DNA, the CDR3 is TGTGCCAGCAGCCCCGGCGGGAGCACAGATACGCAGTATTTT. This rearrangement joins TRBV27 to TRBJ2-3, with D tentatively TRBD2 (5 bases). The CDR3 runs 14 residues. Trimming cost V 6 bases and J 0 bases, with 10 bases left between them. Germline V gene data show CDR1 as MNHEY and CDR2 as SMNVEV (reference sequence).